The clone carrying this TCR beta chain was seen at least ten times. The sample is drawn from a study of T-cell reconstitution after alpha-beta-depleted transplantation in children. CDR3 size: 16 residues. Germline-derived CDR1 and CDR2 are DFQATT and SNEGSKA (reference sequence). A TCRbeta library incorporating unique molecular identifiers was prepared. TCRdb called the PCR reads again in MiXCR, with one record for every CDR3 protein. Among approximately 170,000 distinct CDR3 sequences listed, more than 9.5% were seen once. The J gene is TRBJ2-6, the V gene TRBV20-1, with D perhaps TRBD1 (7 bases). The source is a boy between 2 and 10 years old with acute myeloid leukemia, due to receive a stem cell transplant. The sequenced sample was PBMCs, obtained before TCRalphabeta/CD19-depleted stem cell transplant. CDR3: CIAVGGGVSGANVLTF. CDR3 DNA: TGCATTGCCGTCGGAGGGGGCGTTTCCGGGGCCAACGTCCTGACTTTC.